This entry features one T cell receptor (beta chain) sequence. The antigen remains undetermined. The germline V gene has CDR1 MGHRA and CDR2 YSYEKL. The CDR3 covers 15 residues. V lost 0 bases, J lost 7 bases, and 13 bases lay in between. For ophthalmopathy patients, the Clinical Activity Score was at least 3 and the NOSPECS grade at least 4; duration was under 3 months. Uncontrolled infection, other autoimmune disease, pregnancy and lactation each barred patients from inclusion. The data were taken from a study of T cells in Graves' hyperthyroidism and ophthalmopathy. Amplification targeted TCR beta CDR3 regions from RNA transcripts. The study used the HTBI primer set for a first-round RT-PCR of the TCR CDR3. TCRdb fed the multiplex PCR reads into MiXCR, producing one record per CDR3 protein. The table has a few hundred thousand distinct CDR3 sequences, approximately 13% seen once. Notes on the study in general: Ophthalmopathy got predicted by the model a median about six months before its onset.

The sequence derives from a woman between 40 and 55 years old with Graves' ophthalmopathy. V and J are TRBV4-1 and TRBJ1-3; D is uncertain. The sample taken for sequencing was blood. CDR3 coding DNA: TGCGCCAGCAGCCAAGATTTCGGCAGCGGGAACACCATATATTTT. Its protein product is CASSQDFGSGNTIYF.